The 30 T cell receptor beta chains below come from one sample, sequenced in a study of blood T cell repertoires in COVID-19. Sequenced by immunoSEQ multiplex PCR; TCRdb stores in-frame clones only, minus some. This sample carries 85,000 to 130,000 clones, roughly 89% of them seen once, and the ten largest clones take under 7.5%. The sample was peripheral blood. The source of these receptors is a man between 70 and 80 years old with acute or convalescent COVID-19.

This clone was counted a single time. The CDR3 sequence: CASSSGTDTEAFF. In nucleotides, the CDR3 is TGTGCCAGCAGCTCGGGGACAGACACTGAAGCTTTCTTT. This chain links TRBV11-3 with TRBJ1-1, with TRBD1 identical over 7 bases. CDR3 size: 13 residues. J was trimmed by 3 bases and V by 4 bases; bases with no gene match: 2. Germline V CDR1 and CDR2: SGHNT, YENEEA.

This rearrangement joins TRBV10-3 to TRBJ2-7, with D possibly matching TRBD1 (6 bases). The V and J ends lost 2 bases and 0 bases respectively, with 8 bases between them. This CDR3 is built from 14 residues. Germline-derived CDR1 and CDR2 are ENHRY and SYGVKD. The CDR3 loop is CAISEGDNSYEQYF. CDR3 DNA sequence: TGTGCCATCAGTGAGGGGGACAACTCCTACGAGCAGTACTTC.

V and J are TRBV18 and TRBJ2-2; TRBD2 might be the D (6 bases). The CDR3 spans 15 residues. Per the germline V gene, CDR1 is KGHSH and CDR2 is LQKENI. The V gene lost 5 bases and the J gene lost 4 bases, with 14 bases spanning the gap. CDR3 bases: TGTGCCAGCTCAGAGCGGGCGATTGGCACCGGGGAGCTGTTTTTT. It encodes CASSERAIGTGELFF.

The chain recombines TRBV2 with TRBJ1-5; D is undetermined. The CDR3 is made up of 15 amino acids. Germline assignment: CDR1 SNHLY and CDR2 FYNNEI. V dropped 4 bases and J dropped 1 base, with 11 bases sitting between them. The CDR3 DNA reads as TGTGCCAGCAGTGTAAACCCTATAAGCAATCAGCCCCAGCATTTT. This gives the protein CASSVNPISNQPQHF.

This clone was seen a few times. This chain connects TRBV10-2 to TRBJ2-1; 11 bases match TRBD2. Germline V lookup: CDR1 WSHSY, CDR2 SAAADI. J lost 4 bases, V lost 7 bases, and 9 bases had no gene match. This CDR3 has 16 amino acids. The CDR3 DNA sequence: TGCGCCAGCAAGGGTAGCGGGAGGGCCGGGTACAATGAGCAGTTCTTC. Translating gives CASKGSGRAGYNEQFF.

This rearrangement joins TRBV28 to TRBJ1-5, with D perhaps TRBD1 (5 bases). This CDR3 is built from 15 residues. Trimming took 6 bases from V and 3 from J, leaving 15 bases between them. Germline V CDR1 and CDR2: MDHEN, SYDVKM. CDR3 nucleotide sequence: TGTGCCAGCAGCCCCCCGGACAATCTCAATCAGCCCCAGCATTTT. Encoded protein: CASSPPDNLNQPQHF.

The J gene is TRBJ1-1, the V gene TRBV6-5; maybe TRBD1 (6 bases). The CDR3 contains 14 residues. With 6 bases removed from V and 4 bases from J, the gap between germline ends came to 15 bases. Germline V gene sequence: CDR1 MNHEY, CDR2 SVGAGI. The CDR3 here is CASRKQGLITEAFF. CDR3 sequence (DNA): TGTGCCAGCAGAAAACAGGGTCTGATCACTGAAGCTTTCTTT.

The V call is TRBV29-1, the J call TRBJ1-2; no clear D gene. The CDR3 length is 11 residues. Germline CDR1 SQVTM, CDR2 ANQGSEA. Trimming left V 5 bases short and J 8 bases short, with 12 bases between. CDR3 residues: CSVNSPGGYTF. CDR3 bases: TGCAGCGTTAACTCCCCGGGGGGCTACACCTTC. Together with reference TRBV29-1 and TRBJ1-2, the CDR3 gives the full variable domain: SAVISQKPSRDICQRGTSLTIQCQVDSQVTMMFWYRQQPGQSLTLIATANQGSEATYESGFVIDKFPISRPNLTFSTLTVSNMSPEDSSIYLCSVNSPGGYTFGSGTRLTVV.

The genes are TRBV18 and TRBJ1-2; the match to TRBD1 covers 8 bases. Losses at the gene ends were 4 bases for V and 3 bases for J; bases not matched to a gene: 7. The CDR3 is 15 amino acids. The germline gives CDR1 KGHSH, CDR2 LQKENI. For the CDR3, the DNA is TGTGCCAGCTCACTCGGACAGGGAGGATACTATGGCTACACCTTC. It specifies CASSLGQGGYYGYTF.

This clone was counted a single time. CDR3 amino acids: CASSATGLEGYTF. CDR3 DNA sequence: TGTGCCAGCAGCGCGACAGGGTTAGAGGGCTACACCTTC. The V and J genes are TRBV14 and TRBJ1-2; 7 bases are a match to TRBD1. CDR3 size: 13 residues. Germline CDR1 SGHDN, CDR2 FVKESK. The trim removed 5 bases at V and 8 bases at J, leaving 8 bases unmatched. Based on the CDR3 plus reference TRBV14 and TRBJ1-2, the full variable domain is EAGVTQFPSHSVIEKGQTVTLRCDPISGHDNLYWYRRVMGKEIKFLLHFVKESKQDESGMPNNRFLAERTGGTYSTLKVQPAELEDSGVYFCASSATGLEGYTFGSGTRLTVV.

This chain joins TRBV4-1 and TRBJ2-7; TRBD1 aligns across 9 bases. The germline CDR1 and CDR2 sequences are MGHRA and YSYEKL. J was trimmed by 6 bases and V by 1 base; bases with no gene match: 1. The CDR3 spans 13 residues. CDR3: CASSQGTGAEQYF. CDR3 nucleotides: TGCGCCAGCAGCCAAGGGACAGGGGCCGAGCAGTACTTC.

V is TRBV5-1 and J is TRBJ2-1, with 12 nucleotides matching TRBD2. Germline loops: CDR1 SGHRS, CDR2 YFSETQ. V gave up 0 bases and J gave up 2 bases; unmatched junction bases: 6. The CDR3 is 18 residues long. The CDR3 nucleotides read TGCGCCAGCAGCTTGGGACGACTAGCGGGGGACCCCTACAATGAGCAGTTCTTC. Amino acids: CASSLGRLAGDPYNEQFF.

The rearrangement joins TRBV7-2 to TRBJ2-1; 11 bases align to TRBD2. CDR1 SGHTA and CDR2 FQGNSA come from the germline V gene. The CDR3 spans 15 residues. Trimming removed 8 bases from V and 9 bases from J; junction bases left unmatched: 12. CDR3 loop: CASGTSGGSHGEQFF. The CDR3 DNA is TGTGCCAGCGGAACTAGCGGGGGCTCACACGGTGAGCAGTTCTTC.

The chain has TRBV7-8 and TRBJ2-7; 9 nucleotides match TRBD2. The CDR3 covers 14 residues. Germline V lookup: CDR1 SGHVS, CDR2 FQNEAQ. Losses at the gene ends were 3 bases for V and 1 base for J; bases not matched to a gene: 1. The DNA for the CDR3 is TGTGCCAGCAGCTTTAGCGGGAGATCCTACGAGCAGTACTTC. Encoded protein: CASSFSGRSYEQYF.

The rearrangement uses TRBV4-2 and TRBJ2-3; 12 nucleotides agree with TRBD2. After removal of 4 bases from V and 6 bases from J, the junction contained 11 bases not matched to a gene. The germline CDR1 and CDR2 sequences are LGHNA and YNFKEQ. The CDR3 is 17 residues long. The CDR3 protein is CASSPYVLAGGWDTQYF. CDR3 sequence (DNA): TGTGCCAGCAGCCCGTACGTGCTAGCGGGGGGGTGGGATACGCAGTATTTT.

This rearrangement joins TRBV5-6 to TRBJ2-1; 13 bases fit TRBD2. The CDR3 length is 15 residues. J lost 5 bases, V lost 4 bases, and 3 bases had no gene match. From germline, CDR1 is SGHDT and CDR2 YYEEEE. The CDR3 DNA is TGTGCCAGCAGCGTGACTAGCGGGGGGAACAATGAGCAGTTCTTC. Protein: CASSVTSGGNNEQFF.

V gene TRBV7-9 combines with J gene TRBJ1-4; TRBD1 aligns across 12 bases. The germline V gene encodes CDR1 SEHNR and CDR2 FQNEAQ (reference sequence). V was pared by 2 bases and J by 7 bases, with 8 bases of the junction left unmatched. This CDR3 region has 17 residues. The CDR3 nucleotides read TGTGCCAGCAGCTTACTAAAGGGACAGGGGGCGAGTGAAAAACTGTTTTTT. This translates into CASSLLKGQGASEKLFF.

This clone was recorded only once. The chain combines TRBV21-1 with TRBJ2-3; the DNA was not compared with TRBD2, the D call given in the table. TRBV21-1 is a listed pseudogene. The CDR3 runs 19 residues. CDR3 bases: TGTGCCAGCAGCAAACCTGGGGTGACTAGCGGGATGTTCCCAGATACGCAGTATTTT. Protein product: CASSKPGVTSGMFPDTQYF.

J is TRBJ1-2 and V is TRBV5-1, with D possibly TRBD1 on 5 matching bases. Trimming left V 7 bases short and J 4 bases short, with 17 bases between. Looked up from germline, CDR1 is SGHRS and CDR2 is YFSETQ. The CDR3 extends over 14 amino acids. CDR3 residues: CASSQGLTLYGYTF. The CDR3 DNA reads as TGCGCCAGCTCCCAGGGTTTAACTCTCTATGGCTACACCTTC.

This clone occurred a few times. The V gene is TRBV6-5, the J gene TRBJ2-1, with D possibly being TRBD1 (5 bases). Trimming took 0 bases from V and 3 from J, leaving 12 bases between them. Germline values: CDR1 MNHEY, CDR2 SVGAGI. The CDR3 is made up of 16 amino acids. CDR3 region: CASSYSGQGNYNEQFF. CDR3 nucleotide sequence: TGTGCCAGCAGTTACTCCGGGCAGGGTAACTACAATGAGCAGTTCTTC.

This clone was recorded only once. The chain joins TRBV7-2 to TRBJ2-5, with 8 bases that match TRBD1. The V gene's germline CDR1 is SGHTA and CDR2 FQGNSA. The ends lost 5 bases at V and 0 bases at J; junction bases unmatched: 5. This CDR3 is built from 15 residues. The CDR3 DNA sequence: TGTGCCAGCAGCCCGAACAGGGGGAACCAAGAGACCCAGTACTTC. Its protein product is CASSPNRGNQETQYF.

The V gene is TRBV27, the J gene TRBJ1-3; D may be TRBD1 (6 bases). Trimming took 8 bases from V and 0 from J, leaving 14 bases between them. Germline V gene lookup returns CDR1 MNHEY and CDR2 SMNVEV (reference sequence). The CDR3 extends over 15 amino acids. The CDR3 loop reads CASGKTDSSGNTIYF. Here the CDR3 DNA reads TGTGCCAGCGGAAAGACGGACAGCTCTGGAAACACCATATATTTT.

This clone was detected a few times. The rearrangement uses TRBV10-2 and TRBJ1-1, with no clear D. Per the germline V gene, CDR1 is WSHSY and CDR2 is SAAADI. Trimming stripped 4 bases from V and 1 base from J, with 10 bases between. CDR3 length: 14 residues. CDR3 nucleotides: TGCGCCAGCAGTGCGCCAGGAAAGAACACTGAAGCTTTCTTT. This gives the protein CASSAPGKNTEAFF.

Remarks on this clone: Compared with germline, one end of the junction differs, possibly owing to a read error. The chain combines TRBV12-3 or TRBV12-4 with TRBJ1-5; TRBD1 is a possible D gene (5 bases). The CDR3 loop spans 12 amino acids. CDR3 DNA: TGTGCCGGCAGTCACCGGGGGCAGCCCCAGCATTTT. It is translated as CAGSHRGQPQHF.

The J gene is TRBJ1-5, the V gene TRBV21-1; the table gives TRBD1 as D, unverified against the DNA. TRBV21-1 is an annotated pseudogene. This CDR3 is built from 17 residues. In DNA form, the CDR3 reads TGTGCCAGCAGCAAAAACCCCACCACAGGGGGCAATCAGCCCCAGCATTTT. Translating gives CASSKNPTTGGNQPQHF.

The genes are TRBV2 and TRBJ2-4, with 12 bases that match TRBD2. V was clipped by 5 bases and J by 0 bases; unmatched bases: 11. The CDR3 loop spans 19 amino acids. Germline loops: CDR1 SNHLY, CDR2 FYNNEI. CDR3 region: CASSNLASGGVGAKNIQYF. The DNA of the CDR3 is TGTGCCAGCAGTAATCTGGCTAGCGGGGGGGTGGGAGCCAAAAACATTCAGTACTTC.

The rearrangement uses TRBV6-5 and TRBJ1-3; TRBD1 might be the D (5 bases). CDR1 is MNHEY, CDR2 SVGAGI, per germline. The CDR3 runs to 15 residues. V shed 2 bases and J shed 2 bases, with 10 bases lying between them. The CDR3 loop reads CASSYGGKAGNTIYF. DNA of the CDR3: TGTGCCAGCAGTTACGGGGGGAAGGCTGGAAACACCATATATTTT.

This rearrangement joins TRBV7-2 to TRBJ1-6, with D possibly being TRBD1 (5 bases). Trimming cost V 4 bases and J 7 bases, with 11 bases left between them. Germline assignment: CDR1 SGHTA and CDR2 FQGNSA. This CDR3 contains 14 residues. This CDR3 reads CASSSQGRNSPLHF. The DNA of the CDR3 is TGTGCCAGCAGCTCCCAGGGAAGGAATTCACCCCTCCACTTT.

In the case of this clone: The junction and the germline gene differ at one end; a read error may be behind it. The rearrangement uses TRBV6-4 and TRBJ1-2, with TRBD1 identical over 9 bases. From germline, CDR1 is MRHNA and CDR2 SNTAGT. The CDR3 length is 14 residues. CDR3 DNA: TGTGCCAGCAGTGGAGAACCCGGGACAGGGAGTTTCCTCTTC. Translated: CASSGEPGTGSFLF.

There are a few counts of this clone. The rearrangement links TRBV19 to TRBJ2-2, with TRBD2 matching 9 bases. Losses at the gene ends were 7 bases for V and 4 bases for J; bases not matched to a gene: 7. Germline V gives CDR1 LNHDA, CDR2 SQIVND (reference sequence). The CDR3 is 15 residues long. The CDR3 sequence is CASKSGGPGTGELFF. CDR3 in DNA: TGTGCCAGTAAAAGCGGGGGGCCGGGCACCGGGGAGCTGTTTTTT.